This passage covers 9 T cell receptor beta chains from one sample sequenced in a study of blood T cell repertoires in COVID-19. Produced via immunoSEQ multiplex PCR; TCRdb's table is partial and in-frame only. This table holds roughly 68,000 clones, approximately 88% found once. The specimen sequenced was peripheral blood. The receptors derive from a man between 45 and 60 years old with active COVID-19.

The rearrangement links TRBV28 to TRBJ1-1; D is unclear. Germline V gives CDR1 MDHEN, CDR2 SYDVKM. Trimming took 1 base from V and 11 from J, leaving 8 bases between them. The CDR3 length is 11 residues. The CDR3 DNA sequence: TGTGCCAGCAGTTTATCGGGGTTGGCTTTCTTT. It encodes CASSLSGLAFF.

CDR3 in amino acids: CASSVQGGEIRETQYF. CDR3 DNA: TGTGCCAGTAGTGTGCAGGGAGGCGAGATTCGAGAGACCCAGTACTTC. The chain uses TRBV19 and TRBJ2-5, with D tentatively TRBD2 (6 bases). Germline V gene lookup returns CDR1 LNHDA and CDR2 SQIVND (reference sequence). The germline V and J ends were trimmed by 5 bases and 4 bases, with 20 bases remaining between them. CDR3 size: 16 residues.

This clone was picked up one time. The V call is TRBV7-9, the J call TRBJ1-1; TRBD1 is a possible D gene (6 bases). The ends were cut back, 5 bases at V and 7 bases at J, with 23 bases in the middle. CDR3 length: 16 residues. Per the germline V gene, CDR1 is SEHNR and CDR2 is FQNEAQ (reference sequence). The CDR3 here is CASSRRGDSLGGEAFF. The CDR3, as DNA: TGTGCCAGCAGCCGCCGGGGAGACAGCCTAGGGGGTGAAGCTTTCTTT. The full variable domain, in which reference TRBV7-9 and TRBJ1-1 provide the parts outside the CDR3, is DTGVSQNPRHKITKRGQNVTFRCDPISEHNRLYWYRQTLGQGPEFLTYFQNEAQLEKSRLLSDRFSAERPKGSFSTLEIQRTEQGDSAMYLCASSRRGDSLGGEAFFGQGTRLTVV.

J is TRBJ2-1 and V is TRBV2; tentative D call: TRBD1 (5 bases). Germline CDR1 is SNHLY and CDR2 is FYNNEI. The CDR3 covers 12 residues. Trimming left V 6 bases short and J 12 bases short, with 15 bases between. The CDR3 sequence is CASSDDSRGQFF. The CDR3 DNA sequence: TGTGCCAGCAGCGACGACTCTAGGGGGCAGTTCTTC.

The table lists this clone with many counts. The rearrangement links TRBV25-1 to TRBJ1-2; unclear D gene. Germline CDR1 MGHDK, CDR2 SYGVNS. The CDR3 runs to 12 residues. V lost 7 bases and J lost 5, with 11 bases in between. The CDR3 sequence is CASIGGSYGYTF. The CDR3 DNA is TGTGCCAGCATAGGAGGGAGTTATGGCTACACCTTC.

This clone was seen a single time. The J gene is TRBJ1-2, the V gene TRBV5-1, with D tentatively TRBD1 (5 bases). The V end lost 5 bases, the J end lost 2 bases, and 13 bases lay between the germline ends. The CDR3 sequence is 14 residues long. The germline gives CDR1 SGHRS, CDR2 YFSETQ. The CDR3 loop reads CASSGGRVNYGYTF. The CDR3 bases are TGCGCCAGCAGTGGTGGCAGGGTAAACTATGGCTACACCTTC.

The rearrangement uses TRBV30 and TRBJ2-5, with 10 nucleotides matching TRBD2. The CDR3 totals 14 residues. Germline assignment: CDR1 GTSNPN and CDR2 SVGIG (reference sequence). With V trimmed by 5 bases and J by 1 base, 4 bases remained unmatched. CDR3 amino acids: CAWGSGGAQETQYF. CDR3 coding DNA: TGTGCCTGGGGAAGCGGGGGGGCCCAAGAGACCCAGTACTTC.

This clone showed up just once. The gene calls are TRBV10-3 and TRBJ2-1; tentative D call: TRBD2 (6 bases). Germline-derived CDR1 and CDR2 are ENHRY and SYGVKD. V shed 3 bases and J shed 4 bases, with 10 bases lying between them. This CDR3 region has 14 residues. The chain's CDR3 is CAISDGSGYNEQFF. The CDR3 DNA reads as TGTGCCATCAGTGACGGGAGCGGATACAATGAGCAGTTCTTC.

The chain is built from TRBV18 and TRBJ1-5, with TRBD1 identical over 8 bases. Germline assignment: CDR1 KGHSH and CDR2 LQKENI. With 3 bases clipped from V and 6 bases from J, the junction kept 7 bases outside the gene matches. This CDR3 is 15 amino acids long. The DNA of the CDR3 is TGTGCCAGCTCACCCGGACAGGGAGGGCCTCAGCCCCAGCATTTT. Translation gives CASSPGQGGPQPQHF.